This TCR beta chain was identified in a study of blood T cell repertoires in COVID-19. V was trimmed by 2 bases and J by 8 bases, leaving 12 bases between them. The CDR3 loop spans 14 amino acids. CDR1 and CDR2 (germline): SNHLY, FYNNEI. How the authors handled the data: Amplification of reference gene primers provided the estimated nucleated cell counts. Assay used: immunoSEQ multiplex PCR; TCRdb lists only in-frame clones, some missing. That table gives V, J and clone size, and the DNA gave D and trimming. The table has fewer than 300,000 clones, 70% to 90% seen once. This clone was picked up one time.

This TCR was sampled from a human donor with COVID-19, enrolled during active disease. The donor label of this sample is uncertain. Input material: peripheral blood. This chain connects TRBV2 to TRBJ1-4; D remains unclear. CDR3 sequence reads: CASSEPRAGEKLFF. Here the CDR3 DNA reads TGTGCCAGCAGTGAACCCCGGGCGGGGGAAAAACTGTTTTTT. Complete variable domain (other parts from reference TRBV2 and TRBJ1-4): EPEVTQTPSHQVTQMGQEVILRCVPISNHLYFYWYRQILGQKVEFLVSFYNNEISEKSEIFDDQFSVERPDGSNFTLKIRSTKLEDSAMYFCASSEPRAGEKLFFGSGTQLSVL.